This T cell receptor (beta chain) derives from a study of shared clonotypes between healthy human individuals. General observations from the study: Represented diversity, genetic and exposure-history alike, was limited by few donors.

A deep-level run was used for the assay. Profiled with immunoSEQ multiplex PCR; TCRdb holds only in-frame clones, not every one. The table shows 450,000 to 500,000 clones, with 79% occurring only once. A note on this clone: No antigen is known for it.

Donors were healthy HIV-negative adults without recent acute infections or vaccinations. The study drew all its donors from Caucasian adults living in Nashville, Tennessee. The receptor's source is a woman in her thirties or forties in good health. Some clones in this sample may be carry-over from other donors' samples. The sample was PBMCs.

CDR3 DNA: TGTGCCAGCAGCTTGGTTGGGACAAACAATGAGCAGTTCTTC. Its protein product is CASSLVGTNNEQFF. This rearrangement joins TRBV5-4 to TRBJ2-1; tentatively, D is TRBD1 (6 bases). The CDR3 spans 14 residues. V gave up 0 bases and J gave up 5 bases, with 9 bases separating them. Germline CDR1 reads SGHNT; CDR2 reads YYREEE (reference sequence).